This T cell receptor (beta chain) emerged from a study of shared clonotypes between healthy human individuals (dated by TCRdb to the early 2020s). Study-level background: The cohort comprised a couple of women and a few men aged 18 to 49 years. For each donor, three plates each were used for CD4 naive and CD4 memory, two plates were used for CD8 naive, and one plate was used for CD8 memory. To estimate repertoire size and how much clonotypes are shared between individuals, the study performed deep sequencing of blood TCR repertoires from roughly five healthy adults. To increase sequencing depth and limit assay-specific biases, TCR repertoire library preparation and sequencing were carried out by different laboratories using diverse techniques. Between about 0.8 and 8.9 billion PBMCs per donor were obtained by leukapheresis.

Notes on this clone: No cognate antigen has been identified for it. No much larger clonotype is one base removed from it; base qualities were not supplied.

The trim is 4 bases for V and 9 bases for J, with a gap of 15 bases between the germline ends. The CDR3 goes from the cysteine to the phenylalanine over 14 residues. CDR3 DNA is the only sequence kept; it has 42 bases, read in frame from the first base. CDR1 SEHNR and CDR2 FQNEAQ were looked up in the germline V gene (reference sequence). TCR CDR3 regions were amplified from genomic DNA by multiplex PCR using the deep immunoSEQ assay. For each cell subset, the extracted genomic DNA was distributed evenly across all wells of several immunoSEQ 96-well plates, and each plate served as one replicate. Each replicate PCR for sorted subsets received about 200 ng genomic DNA, equal to some 32,000 T cell genomes. Purified libraries were measured with a Qubit 3.0 fluorometer, size-checked on a Bioanalyzer 2100, and measured again with the KAPA Library Quantification kit. A separate single-read 150-cycle Illumina NextSeq 550 flow cell was used to sequence each immunoSEQ 96-well plate. In the paper's pipeline: Because the immunoSEQ output included only junctional sequences and no quality scores, the filtering could not be the same as the filtering used for full-length reads. To assign V/J genes and CDR3, sequences were annotated using PyIR, a Python wrapper for IgBLAST v1.9, with IMGT germline references. Reads were removed for weak V/J assignments (E-value above 1e-6), missing CDR3, stop codons, out-of-frame junctions, or ambiguous translated residues. A V3J clonotype was defined by an identical inferred V gene, J gene, and CDR3 amino acid sequence. The percentage overlap between two repertoires was calculated by dividing the number of shared unique clonotypes by the size of the smaller repertoire. Repertoire richness was assessed with RTK rarefaction, the Chao1 estimator, and Recon v2.1 estimates of unobserved clonotypes. OLGA was used to compute generation probabilities for all TCRbeta clonotypes that the gDNA method yielded from a handful of donors. In TCRdb, the immuneACCESS table is reduced to in-frame sequences with V and J assigned. These tables do not hold every clone; where another copy was compared, an unresolved V gene accounts for under half, and the others remain unexplained. V and J calls and clone size are as listed in that table; D and trimming were resolved from the DNA. The sample records 600,000 to 750,000 clones, approximately 72% of which are singletons. The ten largest account for roughly 1.8% of the sample.

Healthy HIV-negative adults with no recently reported acute infections or vaccinations were included as donors. Every donor was a Caucasian adult residing in Nashville, Tennessee, USA. CD4+ T cells were enriched by magnetic negative selection, after which naive cells were positively selected on CD45RA and the negative fraction was taken as the memory subset. After blood collection by leukapheresis, PBMCs were isolated using Ficoll-Histopaque density gradient centrifugation and then cryopreserved in the vapor phase of liquid nitrogen. Purity and quantity of every magnetically sorted T cell population were checked by analytical flow cytometry. Each sorted fraction had its genomic DNA isolated and then quantified by UV absorbance on a Nanodrop 2000c. The study at large found these results: Based on pairwise subsampling, the degree of clonotype sharing among donors was expected to be affected by sequencing depth. Because the study included a small number of donors, the genetic and exposure-history diversity represented was limited. Even with the large sequencing depth, rarefaction of the sorted-subset datasets indicated that sequencing was incomplete. Sampling was restricted to blood, and TCR repertoires in tissue are likely to differ from TCR repertoires in blood. Clonotypes shared by all four sorted-subset donors showed higher generation probabilities than non-shared clonotypes. Across a few donors, 5% to 6% of naive CD4, 3% to 4% of naive CD8, about 2% of memory CD4, and 0.4% of memory CD8 clonotypes were shared. Larger estimated clonotype richness was generally found for naive subsets than for memory subsets.

The sequence was collected from a woman aged 30 to 39 in good health. Here the chain combines TRBV7-9 and TRBJ2-2, with a weak D call of TRBD2 (5 bases match). The sample taken for sequencing was memory CD4+ T cells sorted from blood. The cell subset or site label for this specimen denotes: CD45RA-negative fraction. CDR3 loop: CASSSSSQHRELFF. The sequenced DNA is TGTGCCAGCAGCTCTAGCAGCCAGCACCGGGAGCTGTTTTTT.